This TCR beta chain was recovered during a study of blood T cell repertoires in COVID-19. Deletions cut 3 bases from V and 1 base from J, with 7 bases between. The CDR3 spans 13 residues. Sequencing was performed with immunoSEQ multiplex PCR; in TCRdb, only in-frame clones are kept and a portion is missing. The sample comprises around 30,000 clones, approximately 96% of which are singletons, and 3.5% to 5% rests with the top ten. Sequencing was carried out using peripheral blood. The sequence derives from a human donor with active COVID-19. The donor label of this sample is uncertain. The chain combines TRBV12-3 or TRBV12-4 with TRBJ2-7; D is unresolved. The CDR3 DNA reads TGTGCCAGCAGTTTTGCGGCTTCCTACGAGCAGTACTTC. As protein: CASSFAASYEQYF.